This T cell receptor beta chain was found in a study of T cell responses to AZD1222 COVID-19 vaccine (dated by TCRdb to the early 2020s). Some background on the complete study: AZD1222 recipients whose second dose came at about 4 weeks and those whose second dose came at about 12 weeks were combined into one group, since spike-specific TCR depth and breadth did not differ between the two schedules. A total of 240 or so trial participants underwent TCR sequencing, of whom more than 200 had received two doses of AZD1222 and around 25 had received two doses of the MenACWY control vaccine. Enrollment into the trials was organized by age into subgroups of 18-55, 56-69 and 70-plus years, and those subgroups contained roughly 150, 30 and 60 TCR-sequenced participants, respectively.

Deletion took 3 bases off V and 3 bases off J, with a span of 14 bases between the germline ends. There are 15 amino acids in the CDR3, from cysteine to phenylalanine inclusive. The sequence is cut down to CDR3 DNA, 45 bases in frame from base 1. According to the germline V gene, CDR1 reads MGHDK and CDR2 reads SYGVNS. The CDR3 regions of human TCRbeta chains were subjected to immunosequencing. Under the source paper's analysis protocol: Repertoire TCRs were checked for matches against a reference library of SARS-CoV-2-specific TCRs that had been generated using the MIRA antigen-specificity platform. Breadth meant the fraction of unique TCRs that were SARS-CoV-2-associated, whereas depth meant the fraction of total T cells that were SARS-CoV-2-associated. Using the MIRA data, every spike-specific TCR was mapped to the spike region that the TCR reacted to and assigned to either a CD4 or a CD8 class. Log10-transformed breadth and depth values were compared by one-way ANOVA with Sidak's multiple comparisons tests. TCRdb took this table from immuneACCESS and kept in-frame rearrangements with V and J called. Such tables lack part of the clones; where checked against another copy, unresolved V genes explain under half of the gap, and the rest is unexplained. V, J and clone size are taken as reported in that table, and D and trimming were inferred from the DNA itself. The sample data list 65,000 to 80,000 clones, and roughly 90% of these were observed just once. Approximately 4.2% of the sample is taken by the ten largest.

This clone is a singleton in its sample. It has no known antigen specificity. It has no much larger one-base neighbor in the sample; base qualities were not kept. The time point label for this specimen denotes: baseline before first vaccination. Vaccinee samples were obtained from the UK trials COV001 and COV002, which included a single-blind randomized controlled phase 2/3 trial of AZD1222 (ChAdOx1 nCoV-19) in healthy adults. For TCRbeta chain sequencing, PBMC samples were collected from trial participants at day 0 and at day 28 after the second dose. What the study reported, not specific to this receptor: Epitopes outside the regions mutated in the B.1.351 and B.1.1.7 variants were reportedly recognized by nearly half of the unique spike-specific TCRs. No day 14 peak-response samples were available, so repertoires were characterized only after the peak T cell response. The 56-69-year group was small, and its depth increase did not reach significance, likely because of low power. Only five to seven AZD1222 recipients were SARS-CoV-2 seropositive at baseline, limiting conclusions about previously exposed vaccinees. After two AZD1222 doses, spike-specific TCR breadth and depth were significantly higher than at day 0 and than in MenACWY recipients. Most participants were white British and females outnumbered males, and the authors suggested that clonal diversity may have been underestimated. CD4 TCRs associated with the vaccine covered the entire spike protein, and the dominant responses were in regions 160-218 and 743-854.

The sequenced sample was peripheral blood, obtained on day 0 of AZD1222 vaccination. The chain links TRBV25-1 with TRBJ1-2; TRBD1 might be the D gene, on 5 matching bases. This clonotype originated in an adult in good health. The CDR3 corresponds to CASSDVSGIYYGYTF. The nucleotide sequence reads TGTGCCAGCAGTGATGTCTCAGGGATCTACTATGGCTACACCTTC.